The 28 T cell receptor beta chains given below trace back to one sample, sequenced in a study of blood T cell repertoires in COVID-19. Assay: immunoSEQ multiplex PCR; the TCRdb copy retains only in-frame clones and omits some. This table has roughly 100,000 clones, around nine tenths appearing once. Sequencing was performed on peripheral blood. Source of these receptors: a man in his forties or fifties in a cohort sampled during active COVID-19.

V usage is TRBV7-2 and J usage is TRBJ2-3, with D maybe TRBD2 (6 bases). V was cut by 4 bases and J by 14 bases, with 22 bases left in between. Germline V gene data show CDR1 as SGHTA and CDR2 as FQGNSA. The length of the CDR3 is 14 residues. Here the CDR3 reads CASSSGVRPVRAYF. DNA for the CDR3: TGTGCCAGCAGCTCGGGGGTAAGGCCGGTACGTGCGTATTTT.

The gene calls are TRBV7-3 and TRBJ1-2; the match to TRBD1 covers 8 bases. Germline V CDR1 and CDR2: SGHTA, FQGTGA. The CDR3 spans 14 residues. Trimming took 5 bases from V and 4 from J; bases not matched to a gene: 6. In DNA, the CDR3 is TGTGCCAGCAGCCCCGAACAGGGGGTCTATGGCTACACCTTC. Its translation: CASSPEQGVYGYTF.

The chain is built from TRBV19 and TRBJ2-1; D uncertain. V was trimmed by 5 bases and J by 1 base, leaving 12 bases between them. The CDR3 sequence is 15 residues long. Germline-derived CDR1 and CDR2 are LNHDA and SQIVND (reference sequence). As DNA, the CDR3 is TGTGCCAGTAGTCTCTCGAGTCAATCCTACAATGAGCAGTTCTTC. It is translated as CASSLSSQSYNEQFF.

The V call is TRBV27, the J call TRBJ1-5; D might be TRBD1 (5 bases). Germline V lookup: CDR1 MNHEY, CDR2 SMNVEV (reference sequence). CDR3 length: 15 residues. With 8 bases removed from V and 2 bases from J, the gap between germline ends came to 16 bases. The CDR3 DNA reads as TGTGCCAGCCCCAAGCAGGGTGTGGGCAATCAGCCCCAGCATTTT. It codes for CASPKQGVGNQPQHF.

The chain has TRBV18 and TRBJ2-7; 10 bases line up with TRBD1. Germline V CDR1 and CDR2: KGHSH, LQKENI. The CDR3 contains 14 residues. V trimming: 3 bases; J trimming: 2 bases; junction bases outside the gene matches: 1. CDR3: CASSPGQGPYEQYV. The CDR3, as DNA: TGTGCCAGCTCACCGGGACAGGGGCCCTACGAGCAGTACGTC.

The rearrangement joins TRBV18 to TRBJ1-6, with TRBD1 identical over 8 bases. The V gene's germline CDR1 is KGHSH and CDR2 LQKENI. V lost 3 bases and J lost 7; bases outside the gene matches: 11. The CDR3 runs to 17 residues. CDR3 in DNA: TGTGCCAGCTCACCGGAAATACAGGGGGTAGGCAATTCACCCCTCCACTTT. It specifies CASSPEIQGVGNSPLHF.

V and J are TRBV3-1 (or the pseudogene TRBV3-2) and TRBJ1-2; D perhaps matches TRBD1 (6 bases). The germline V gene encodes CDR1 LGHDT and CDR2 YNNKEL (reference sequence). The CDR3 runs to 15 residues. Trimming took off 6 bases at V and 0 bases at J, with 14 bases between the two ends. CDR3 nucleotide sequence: TGTGCCAGCAGTCTTGGACAGTTTTCTAACTATGGCTACACCTTC. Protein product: CASSLGQFSNYGYTF.

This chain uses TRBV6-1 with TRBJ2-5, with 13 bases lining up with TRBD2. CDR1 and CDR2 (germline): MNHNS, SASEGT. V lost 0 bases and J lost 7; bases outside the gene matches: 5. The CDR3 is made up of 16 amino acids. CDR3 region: CASSEAPRTSGGTQYF. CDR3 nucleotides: TGTGCCAGCAGTGAAGCTCCTAGGACTAGCGGGGGGACCCAGTACTTC.

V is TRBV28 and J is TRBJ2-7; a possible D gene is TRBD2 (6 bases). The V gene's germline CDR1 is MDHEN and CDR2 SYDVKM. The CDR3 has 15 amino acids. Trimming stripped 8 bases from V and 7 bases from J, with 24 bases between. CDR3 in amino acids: CASGTAGTGVGEQYF. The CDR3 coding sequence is TGTGCCAGCGGTACCGCCGGGACGGGGGTAGGGGAGCAGTACTTC.

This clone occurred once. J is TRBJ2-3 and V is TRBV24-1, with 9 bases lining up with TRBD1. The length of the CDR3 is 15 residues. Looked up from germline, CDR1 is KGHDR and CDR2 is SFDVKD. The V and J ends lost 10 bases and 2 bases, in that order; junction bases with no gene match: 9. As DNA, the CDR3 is TGTGCCACTCATGACGGGACAGGGCACACAGATACGCAGTATTTT. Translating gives CATHDGTGHTDTQYF.

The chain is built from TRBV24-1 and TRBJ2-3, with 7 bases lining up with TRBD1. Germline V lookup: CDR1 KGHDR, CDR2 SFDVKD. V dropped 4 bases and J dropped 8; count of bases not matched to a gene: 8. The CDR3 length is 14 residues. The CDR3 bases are TGTGCCACCAGTGAACCTCCTCCAGGGGGTACGCAGTATTTT. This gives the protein CATSEPPPGGTQYF.

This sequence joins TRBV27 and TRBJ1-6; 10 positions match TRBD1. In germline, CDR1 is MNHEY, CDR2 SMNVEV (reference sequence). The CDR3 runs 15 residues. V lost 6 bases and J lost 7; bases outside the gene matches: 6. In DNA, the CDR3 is TGTGCCAGCAGCGAACCGGGACAGGGGAATTCACCCCTCCACTTT. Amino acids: CASSEPGQGNSPLHF.

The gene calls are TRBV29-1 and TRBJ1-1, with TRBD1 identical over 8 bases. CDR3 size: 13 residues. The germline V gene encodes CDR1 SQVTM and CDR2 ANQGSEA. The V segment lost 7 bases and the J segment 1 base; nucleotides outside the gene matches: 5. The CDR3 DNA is TGCAGCGCAAATACAGGGGGGAACACTGAAGCTTTCTTT. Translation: CSANTGGNTEAFF.

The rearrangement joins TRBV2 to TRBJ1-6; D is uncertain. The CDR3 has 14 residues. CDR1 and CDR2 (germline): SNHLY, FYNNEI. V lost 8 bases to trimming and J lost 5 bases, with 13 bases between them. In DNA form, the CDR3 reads TGTGCCAGCGAGGCCAGTAAAGATAATTCACCCCTCCACTTT. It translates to CASEASKDNSPLHF. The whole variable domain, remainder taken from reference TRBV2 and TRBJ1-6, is EPEVTQTPSHQVTQMGQEVILRCVPISNHLYFYWYRQILGQKVEFLVSFYNNEISEKSEIFDDQFSVERPDGSNFTLKIRSTKLEDSAMYFCASEASKDNSPLHFGNGTRLTVT.

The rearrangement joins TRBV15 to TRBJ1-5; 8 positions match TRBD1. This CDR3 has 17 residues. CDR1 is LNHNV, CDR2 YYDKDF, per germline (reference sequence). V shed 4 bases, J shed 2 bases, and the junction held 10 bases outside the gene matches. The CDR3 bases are TGTGCCACCAGCAAGATCCCACCGGGACAGGGCAATCAGCCCCAGCATTTT. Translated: CATSKIPPGQGNQPQHF.

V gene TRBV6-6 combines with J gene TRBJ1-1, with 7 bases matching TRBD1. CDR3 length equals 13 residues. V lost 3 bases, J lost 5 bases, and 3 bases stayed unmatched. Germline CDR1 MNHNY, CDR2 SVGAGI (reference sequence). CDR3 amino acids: CASSYPGGTEAFF. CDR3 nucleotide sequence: TGTGCCAGCAGTTATCCAGGGGGGACTGAAGCTTTCTTT.

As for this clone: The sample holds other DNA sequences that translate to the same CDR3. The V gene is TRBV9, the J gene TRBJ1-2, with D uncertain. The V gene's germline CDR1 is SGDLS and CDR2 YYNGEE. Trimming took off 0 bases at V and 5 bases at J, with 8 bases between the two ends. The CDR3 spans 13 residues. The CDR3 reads CASSVVEGYGYTF. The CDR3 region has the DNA TGTGCCAGCAGCGTAGTCGAGGGTTATGGCTACACCTTC.

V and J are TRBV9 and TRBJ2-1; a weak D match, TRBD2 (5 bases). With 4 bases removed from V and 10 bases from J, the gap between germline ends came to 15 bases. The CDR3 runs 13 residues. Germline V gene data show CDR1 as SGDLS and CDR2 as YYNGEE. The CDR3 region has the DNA TGTGCCAGCAGCTCCGGACCTATAGCGGAGCAGTTCTTC. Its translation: CASSSGPIAEQFF. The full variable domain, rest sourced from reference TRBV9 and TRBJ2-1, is DSGVTQTPKHLITATGQRVTLRCSPRSGDLSVYWYQQSLDQGLQFLIQYYNGEERAKGNILERFSAQQFPDLHSELNLSSLELGDSALYFCASSSGPIAEQFFGPGTRLTVL.

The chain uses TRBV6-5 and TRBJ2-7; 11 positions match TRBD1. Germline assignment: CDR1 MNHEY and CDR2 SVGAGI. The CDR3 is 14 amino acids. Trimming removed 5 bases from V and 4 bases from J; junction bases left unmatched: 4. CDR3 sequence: CASSPRDRGYEQYF. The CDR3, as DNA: TGTGCCAGCAGTCCCCGGGACAGGGGGTACGAGCAGTACTTC.

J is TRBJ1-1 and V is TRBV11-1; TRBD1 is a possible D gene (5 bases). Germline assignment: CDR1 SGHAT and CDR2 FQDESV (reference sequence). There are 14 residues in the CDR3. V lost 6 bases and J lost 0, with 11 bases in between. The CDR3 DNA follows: TGTGCCAGCAGGGCGGGACGGCTGAACACTGAAGCTTTCTTT. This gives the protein CASRAGRLNTEAFF.

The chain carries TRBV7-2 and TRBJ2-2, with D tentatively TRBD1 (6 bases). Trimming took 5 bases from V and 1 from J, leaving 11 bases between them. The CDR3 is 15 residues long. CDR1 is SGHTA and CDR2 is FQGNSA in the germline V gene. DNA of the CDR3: TGTGCCAGCAGCCTTGGACAGCTGAACACCGGGGAGCTGTTTTTT. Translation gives CASSLGQLNTGELFF.

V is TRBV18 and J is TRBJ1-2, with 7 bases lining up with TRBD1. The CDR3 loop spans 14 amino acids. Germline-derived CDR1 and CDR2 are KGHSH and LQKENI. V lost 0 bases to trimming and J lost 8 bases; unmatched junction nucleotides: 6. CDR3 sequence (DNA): TGTGCCAGCTCACCACCGTCAGGGGGTGTAGGCTACACCTTC. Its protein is CASSPPSGGVGYTF.

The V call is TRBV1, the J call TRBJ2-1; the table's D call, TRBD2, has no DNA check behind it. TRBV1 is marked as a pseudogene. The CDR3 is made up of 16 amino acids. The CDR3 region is CTSSPCSWGGRNEQFF. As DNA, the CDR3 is TGCACCAGCAGCCCCTGTAGCTGGGGGGGCAGGAATGAGCAGTTCTTC.

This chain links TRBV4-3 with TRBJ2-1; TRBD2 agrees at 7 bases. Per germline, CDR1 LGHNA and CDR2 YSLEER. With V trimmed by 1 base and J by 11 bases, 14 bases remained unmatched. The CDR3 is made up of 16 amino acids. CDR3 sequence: CASSQVPGLYPPKQFF. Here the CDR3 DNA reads TGCGCCAGCAGCCAAGTCCCGGGACTATACCCTCCGAAGCAGTTCTTC.

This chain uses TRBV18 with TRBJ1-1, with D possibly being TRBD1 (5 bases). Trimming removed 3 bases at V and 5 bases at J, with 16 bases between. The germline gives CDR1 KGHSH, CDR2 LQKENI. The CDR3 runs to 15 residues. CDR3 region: CASSPPGGGRTEAFF. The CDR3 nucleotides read TGTGCCAGCTCACCCCCCGGGGGAGGGAGGACTGAAGCTTTCTTT. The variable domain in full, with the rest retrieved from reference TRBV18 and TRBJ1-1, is NAGVMQNPRHLVRRRGQEARLRCSPMKGHSHVYWYRQLPEEGLKFMVYLQKENIIDESGMPKERFSAEFPKEGPSILRIQQVVRGDSAAYFCASSPPGGGRTEAFFGQGTRLTVV.

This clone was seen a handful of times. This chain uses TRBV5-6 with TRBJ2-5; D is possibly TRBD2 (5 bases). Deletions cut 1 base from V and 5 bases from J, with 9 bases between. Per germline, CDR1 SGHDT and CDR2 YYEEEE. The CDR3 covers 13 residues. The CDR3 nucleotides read TGTGCCAGCAGCTTGAGAGGGTCTGAGACCCAGTACTTC. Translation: CASSLRGSETQYF.

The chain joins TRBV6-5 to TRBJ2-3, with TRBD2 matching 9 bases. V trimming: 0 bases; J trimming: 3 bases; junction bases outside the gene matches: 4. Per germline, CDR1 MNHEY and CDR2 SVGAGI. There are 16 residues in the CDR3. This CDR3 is CASSYSLAGRTDTQYF. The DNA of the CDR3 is TGTGCCAGCAGTTACTCCCTAGCGGGGCGGACAGATACGCAGTATTTT.

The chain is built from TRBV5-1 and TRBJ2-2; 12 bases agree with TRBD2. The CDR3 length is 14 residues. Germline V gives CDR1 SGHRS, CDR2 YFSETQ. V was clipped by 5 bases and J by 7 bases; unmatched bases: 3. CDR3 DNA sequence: TGCGCCAGCAGTACGGGACTAGCGGGCGGGGAGCTGTTTTTT. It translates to CASSTGLAGGELFF.